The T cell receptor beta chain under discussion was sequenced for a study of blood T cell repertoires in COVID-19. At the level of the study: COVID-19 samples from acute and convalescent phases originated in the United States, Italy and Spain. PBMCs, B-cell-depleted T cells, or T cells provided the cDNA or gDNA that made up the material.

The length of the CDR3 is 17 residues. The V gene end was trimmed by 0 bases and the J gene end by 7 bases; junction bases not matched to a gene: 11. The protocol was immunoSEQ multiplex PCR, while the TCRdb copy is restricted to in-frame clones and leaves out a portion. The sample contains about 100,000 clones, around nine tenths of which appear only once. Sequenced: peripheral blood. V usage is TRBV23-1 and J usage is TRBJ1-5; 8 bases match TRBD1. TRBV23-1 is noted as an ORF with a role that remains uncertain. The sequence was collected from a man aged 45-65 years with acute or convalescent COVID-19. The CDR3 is CASSQSCRGPVGQPQHF. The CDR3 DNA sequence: TGCGCCAGCAGTCAATCCTGCAGGGGGCCGGTAGGACAGCCCCAGCATTTT.